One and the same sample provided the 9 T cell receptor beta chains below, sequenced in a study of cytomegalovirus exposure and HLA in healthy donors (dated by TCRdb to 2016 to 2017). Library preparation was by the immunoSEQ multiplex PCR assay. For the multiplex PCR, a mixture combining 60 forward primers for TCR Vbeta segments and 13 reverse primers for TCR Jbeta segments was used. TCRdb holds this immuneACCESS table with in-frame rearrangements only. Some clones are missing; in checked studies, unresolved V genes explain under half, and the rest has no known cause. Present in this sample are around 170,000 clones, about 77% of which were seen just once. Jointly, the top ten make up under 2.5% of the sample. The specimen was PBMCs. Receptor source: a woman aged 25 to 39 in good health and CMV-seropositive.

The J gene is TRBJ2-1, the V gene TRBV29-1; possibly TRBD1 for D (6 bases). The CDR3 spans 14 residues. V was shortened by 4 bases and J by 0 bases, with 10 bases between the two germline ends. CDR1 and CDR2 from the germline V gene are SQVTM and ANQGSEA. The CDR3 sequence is CSVVGTSSYNEQFF. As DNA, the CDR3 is TGCAGCGTTGTAGGGACAAGCTCCTACAATGAGCAGTTCTTC.

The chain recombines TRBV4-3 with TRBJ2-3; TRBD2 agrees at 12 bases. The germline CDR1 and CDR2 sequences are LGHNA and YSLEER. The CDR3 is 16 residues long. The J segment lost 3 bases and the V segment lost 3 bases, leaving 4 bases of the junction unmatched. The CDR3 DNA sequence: TGCGCCAGCAGCCAGGCTAGCGGGGGGGTAACAGATACGCAGTATTTT. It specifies CASSQASGGVTDTQYF.

CDR3 nucleotide sequence: TGCGCCAGCAGCCGGTACACAGGGGGTAGTGAGACCCAGTACTTC. It yields the protein CASSRYTGGSETQYF. This chain links TRBV4-3 with TRBJ2-5; 8 bases align to TRBD1. J gave up 5 bases and V 4 bases, and 9 bases lay outside the gene matches. The CDR3 length is 15 residues. Looked up from germline, CDR1 is LGHNA and CDR2 is YSLEER.

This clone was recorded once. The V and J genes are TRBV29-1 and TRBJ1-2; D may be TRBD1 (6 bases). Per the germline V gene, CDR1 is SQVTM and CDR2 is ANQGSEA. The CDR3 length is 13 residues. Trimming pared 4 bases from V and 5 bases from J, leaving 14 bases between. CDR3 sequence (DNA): TGCAGCGTTGGGGTCTGGCAGGGGTATGGCTACACCTTC. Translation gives CSVGVWQGYGYTF.

CDR3 sequence: CASSLLQGEADTQYF. CDR3 in DNA: TGCGCCAGCAGCTTGCTTCAGGGGGAGGCAGATACGCAGTATTTT. The genes are TRBV5-1 and TRBJ2-3, with D possibly matching TRBD1 (7 bases). Germline loops: CDR1 SGHRS, CDR2 YFSETQ. There are 15 residues in the CDR3. V lost 1 base and J lost 4, with 13 bases in between. Full variable domain (rest looked up from reference TRBV5-1 and TRBJ2-3): KAGVTQTPRYLIKTRGQQVTLSCSPISGHRSVSWYQQTPGQGLQFLFEYFSETQRNKGNFPGRFSGRQFSNSRSEMNVSTLELGDSALYLCASSLLQGEADTQYFGPGTRLTVL.

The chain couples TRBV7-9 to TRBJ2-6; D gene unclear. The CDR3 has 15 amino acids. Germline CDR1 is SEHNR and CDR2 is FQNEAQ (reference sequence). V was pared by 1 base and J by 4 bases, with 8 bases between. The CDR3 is CASSLGASGANVLTF. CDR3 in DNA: TGTGCCAGCAGCTTAGGGGCTTCAGGGGCCAACGTCCTGACTTTC.

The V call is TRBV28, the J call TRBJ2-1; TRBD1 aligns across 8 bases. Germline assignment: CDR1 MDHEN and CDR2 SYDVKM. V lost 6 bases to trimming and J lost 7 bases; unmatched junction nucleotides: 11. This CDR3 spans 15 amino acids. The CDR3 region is CASRPGAGGENEQFF. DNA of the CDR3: TGTGCCAGCAGACCTGGTGCAGGGGGCGAAAATGAGCAGTTCTTC.

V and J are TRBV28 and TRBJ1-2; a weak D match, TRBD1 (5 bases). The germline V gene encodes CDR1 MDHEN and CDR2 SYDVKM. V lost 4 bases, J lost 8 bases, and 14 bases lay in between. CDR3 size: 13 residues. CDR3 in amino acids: CASSSRAGRGYTF. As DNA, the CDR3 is TGTGCCAGCAGTTCGCGGGCGGGGCGGGGCTACACCTTC.

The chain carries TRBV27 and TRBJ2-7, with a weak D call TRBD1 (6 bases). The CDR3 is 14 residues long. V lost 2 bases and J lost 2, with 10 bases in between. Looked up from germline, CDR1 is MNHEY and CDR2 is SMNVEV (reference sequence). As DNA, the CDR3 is TGTGCCAGCAGTTTAGGGGGCCTCCCCTACGAGCAGTACTTC. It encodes CASSLGGLPYEQYF.